This T cell receptor beta chain comes out of a study of T cells after yellow fever vaccination. Study at large: Fractions with few cells were prepared using SMART-Seq v4 Ultra Low Input.

The CDR3 spans 16 residues. CDR1 and CDR2 from the germline V gene are SNHLY and FYNNEI. Trimming shortened V by 0 bases and J by 3 bases, and 15 bases separated the two germline ends. Notes on this clonotype: As yet, its antigen is unknown.

It was through 5'RACE template switching that TCR cDNA was made, with a universal primer site and UMIs added. Each CDR3 protein is one row after TCRdb ran MiXCR on the 5' RACE reads. The sample contains 300,000 to 400,000 distinct CDR3 sequences, around 12% of which appear only once. Study-wide results and limits: Reappearance after the booster was seen for most primary-vaccination clones, at 96% CD4 and roughly 90% CD8. Repertoires obtained by FACS sorting could include abundant clonotypes that entered as contaminants from the bulk population.

The sequenced sample was CD4+ T cells sorted from PBMCs, obtained 15 days after the yellow fever booster vaccination. The chain uses TRBV2 and TRBJ2-7, with a weak D call TRBD2 (6 bases). The receptor was derived from a man between 18 and 29 years old who received the YFV17D yellow fever vaccine. The DNA for the CDR3 is TGTGCCAGCAGTGAAGCCCGGCGGGGAGCAGACTACGAGCAGTACGTC. Amino acids: CASSEARRGADYEQYV.